This TCR beta chain was recorded in a study of blood T cell repertoires in COVID-19. For the study at large: Both acute and convalescent COVID-19 samples were obtained from the United States, Italy and Spain. In each case, the material was cDNA or gDNA derived from T cells, B-cell-depleted T cells, or PBMCs.

Methods used by the authors: Reference gene primer amplification yielded estimated nucleated cell counts. Clones were sequenced by immunoSEQ multiplex PCR, and TCRdb holds only the in-frame ones, with some missing. That table is the source of V, J and clone size, and D and trimming were worked out from the DNA. The sample has under 300,000 clones, approximately 90% seen once. Per germline, CDR1 SGHRS and CDR2 YFSETQ. The CDR3 is made up of 16 amino acids. Trimming took 4 bases from V and 6 from J; bases not matched to a gene: 9. The sample consisted of peripheral blood. The TCR originated in a woman aged 25 to 39 with active or convalescent COVID-19. The V call is TRBV5-1, the J call TRBJ1-6; 8 nucleotides line up with TRBD1. The DNA for the CDR3 is TGCGCCAGCAGCCTGGAGGGCGGACAGGGTAATTCACCCCTCCACTTT. Translating it yields CASSLEGGQGNSPLHF.